The sequence of this T cell receptor (beta chain) was determined in a study of T cells in Graves' hyperthyroidism and ophthalmopathy. Findings and limits, study-wide: Patients with ophthalmopathy were separated from those with stable hyperthyroidism by a 13 V-J model.

This clonotype has just a few counts. Its antigen is as yet unknown. Germline lookup yields CDR1 SGHNT and CDR2 YENEEA. The CDR3 length is 13 residues. V lost 0 bases to trimming and J lost 12 bases, with 12 bases between them. The study based diagnoses on clinical symptoms, serum thyroxine and TRAb, thyroid ultrasound and orbital computed tomography. The PBMCs studied were ones that came from about 10 ml fresh peripheral blood. The CDR3 regions of TCR beta were amplified from RNA transcripts. The HTBI primer set drove a first-round RT-PCR of the TCR CDR3. TCRdb redid the calling of the multiplex PCR reads with MiXCR, one entry per CDR3 protein. The sample shows about half a million distinct CDR3 sequences, 15% to 20% of them seen only once.

The V gene is TRBV11-3, the J gene TRBJ2-1, with no clear D. This sequence originates from a man aged 40-49 years with Graves' ophthalmopathy. The sample comprised blood. This chain's CDR3 is CASSLEVSPTQFF. CDR3 nucleotide sequence: TGTGCCAGCAGCTTAGAGGTTAGCCCGACGCAGTTCTTC.